Following are 10 T cell receptor beta chains from one sample sequenced in a study of T cell responses to AZD1222 COVID-19 vaccine. TCRdb's table, derived via immunoSEQ multiplex PCR, lists solely in-frame clones and lacks some. The sample shows roughly 99,000 clones, under 95% of them seen only once. The specimen was peripheral blood, collected 28 days after the second AZD1222 dose. The receptors were sampled from an adult who received the AZD1222 COVID-19 vaccine.

This chain uses TRBV20-1 with TRBJ1-6; no firm D call. Germline CDR1 DFQATT, CDR2 SNEGSKA (reference sequence). V dropped 3 bases and J dropped 5 bases, with 8 bases sitting between them. This CDR3 is 13 amino acids long. The CDR3 region is CSASGDHNSPLHF. CDR3 coding DNA: TGCAGTGCTAGTGGAGATCATAATTCACCCCTCCACTTT.

The chain uses TRBV18 and TRBJ1-5, with a possible D match to TRBD1 (6 bases). Germline lookup yields CDR1 KGHSH and CDR2 LQKENI. The CDR3 contains 13 residues. The germline V and J ends were trimmed by 8 bases and 3 bases, with 11 bases remaining between them. CDR3 sequence (DNA): TGTGCCAGCCTTCGGGACACCAATCAGCCCCAGCATTTT. Its translation: CASLRDTNQPQHF.

The chain has TRBV9 and TRBJ1-1, with TRBD1 matching 9 bases. This CDR3 is built from 15 residues. V shed 3 bases, J shed 4 bases, and the junction held 7 bases outside the gene matches. Germline CDR1 and CDR2: SGDLS and YYNGEE. Here the CDR3 reads CASSGRDRDPTEAFF. CDR3 coding DNA: TGTGCCAGCAGCGGTCGGGACAGGGATCCCACTGAAGCTTTCTTT.

The V and J genes are TRBV2 and TRBJ1-3; a possible D gene is TRBD1 (6 bases). Per the germline V gene, CDR1 is SNHLY and CDR2 is FYNNEI. The CDR3 length is 14 residues. The V end lost 6 bases, the J end lost 0 bases, and 9 bases lay between the germline ends. CDR3: CASRSGVSGNTIYF. For the CDR3, the DNA is TGTGCCAGCAGATCAGGGGTCTCTGGAAACACCATATATTTT.

The chain is built from TRBV24-1 and TRBJ1-1; 9 nucleotides align to TRBD1. Losses at the gene ends were 2 bases for V and 4 bases for J; bases not matched to a gene: 7. CDR1 and CDR2 (germline): KGHDR, SFDVKD. The length of the CDR3 is 16 residues. The CDR3 region has the DNA TGTGCCACCAGTGATTCGCCGGGACAGGGAGGCACTGAAGCTTTCTTT. This encodes CATSDSPGQGGTEAFF.

V usage is TRBV9 and J usage is TRBJ2-5, with 7 nucleotides matching TRBD2. Per germline, CDR1 SGDLS and CDR2 YYNGEE. The CDR3 extends over 13 amino acids. V lost 5 bases, J lost 5 bases, and 6 bases stayed unmatched. The CDR3 reads CASRGGSSETQYF. For the CDR3, the DNA is TGTGCCAGCAGGGGAGGGAGTTCGGAGACCCAGTACTTC.

V is TRBV24-1 and J is TRBJ1-1; maybe TRBD1 (6 bases). This CDR3 region has 15 residues. CDR1 is KGHDR and CDR2 is SFDVKD in the germline V gene. With 4 bases removed from V and 2 bases from J, the gap between germline ends came to 13 bases. CDR3 residues: CATSDPRGGNTEAFF. For the CDR3, the DNA is TGTGCCACCAGTGACCCGCGAGGGGGAAACACTGAAGCTTTCTTT.

The chain recombines TRBV5-1 with TRBJ1-5, with 10 bases lining up with TRBD1. The CDR3 consists of 14 residues. V trimming: 3 bases; J trimming: 7 bases; junction bases outside the gene matches: 4. CDR1 is SGHRS and CDR2 is YFSETQ in the germline V gene. CDR3 loop: CASSWTGGEQPQHF. The CDR3 DNA follows: TGCGCCAGCAGCTGGACAGGGGGGGAGCAGCCCCAGCATTTT. The whole variable domain, filled in from reference TRBV5-1 and TRBJ1-5, reads KAGVTQTPRYLIKTRGQQVTLSCSPISGHRSVSWYQQTPGQGLQFLFEYFSETQRNKGNFPGRFSGRQFSNSRSEMNVSTLELGDSALYLCASSWTGGEQPQHFGDGTRLSIL.

The CDR3 DNA reads as TGTGCCAGCAGCTTACCGACAGGGGACGGCTACACCTTC. It codes for CASSLPTGDGYTF. This chain links TRBV11-2 with TRBJ1-2; 8 bases line up with TRBD1. CDR3 length: 13 amino acids. With V trimmed by 2 bases and J by 8 bases, 4 bases remained unmatched. Per germline, CDR1 SGHAT and CDR2 FQNNGV. The full variable domain, its missing parts supplied by reference TRBV11-2 and TRBJ1-2, is EAGVAQSPRYKIIEKRQSVAFWCNPISGHATLYWYQQILGQGPKLLIQFQNNGVVDDSQLPKDRFSAERLKGVDSTLKIQPAKLEDSAVYLCASSLPTGDGYTFGSGTRLTVV.

To note about this clone: A read error may produce the germline difference seen at one junction end. The CDR3 coding sequence is TGCGCCAGCAACTTGGAATACAGCACAGATACGCAGTATTTT. This gives the protein CASNLEYSTDTQYF. The chain uses TRBV5-1 and TRBJ2-3; D remains ambiguous. The CDR3 totals 14 residues. Germline CDR1 and CDR2: SGHRS and YFSETQ.